The 3 T cell receptor beta chains in this list originate from one sample, sequenced in a study of HIV-infected patients and healthy controls. Follow-up blood was drawn about 14 weeks, roughly three months, after antiretroviral therapy began. All unsorted peripheral T cells were captured because whole blood was used without fractionation. cDNA was made from approximately 0.55 ug RNA using alpha and beta constant primers. Alpha and beta chain libraries were made separately by chain-specific third strand synthesis with multiplexing indices. TCRdb independently ran MiXCR on the 5' RACE reads; one entry per CDR3 protein. The sample has some 9,600 distinct CDR3 sequences, over 5% seen once. The specimen was blood, collected during antiretroviral therapy. The source is an adult with HIV infection. The donor label of this sample is uncertain.

The V gene is TRBV7-9, the J gene TRBJ2-4; TRBD1 matches 10 bases. This CDR3 is 14 amino acids long. From germline, CDR1 is SEHNR and CDR2 FQNEAQ (reference sequence). V shed 3 bases and J 8 bases; nucleotides not matched to a gene: 4. The CDR3 region is CASSFGQGGDIQYF. The CDR3 nucleotides are TGTGCCAGCAGCTTTGGACAGGGGGGAGACATTCAGTACTTC.

This clonotype is termed medium-sized. The rearrangement uses TRBV7-2 and TRBJ2-3; D may be TRBD2 (7 bases). The germline gives CDR1 SGHTA, CDR2 FQGNSA. Trimming pared 6 bases from V and 2 bases from J, leaving 12 bases between. The CDR3 is 14 amino acids. CDR3: CASSLGGATDTQYF. CDR3 nucleotide sequence: TGTGCCAGCAGTTTGGGGGGGGCCACAGATACGCAGTATTTT.

At least ten counts were recorded for this clonotype. The rearrangement joins TRBV25-1 to TRBJ1-2; 7 nucleotides line up with TRBD1. V was clipped by 3 bases and J by 1 base; unmatched bases: 5. The CDR3 length is 15 residues. From germline, CDR1 is MGHDK and CDR2 SYGVNS. CDR3 amino acids: CASSDTAGGNYGYTF. CDR3 DNA sequence: TGTGCCAGCAGTGATACCGCAGGGGGTAACTATGGCTACACCTTC.